Presented here are 11 T cell receptor beta chains from one specimen sequenced in a study of a mutant IDH1 vaccine in newly diagnosed glioma. Time point given: baseline, week 1 (first vaccination visit). Treatment specified: pre-vaccination baseline after standard-of-care therapy. Measured with immunoSEQ multiplex PCR; TCRdb has only the in-frame clones, and not every one. The repertoire includes about 98,000 clones, about 90% of them detected once, and less than 0.65% sits in the top ten. The specimen was PBMCs, collected from a glioma patient treated with radiotherapy, temozolomide or both. The receptors shown here come from a woman in her forties or fifties with glioma.

The J gene is TRBJ1-3, the V gene TRBV5-1, with D possibly TRBD1 on 6 matching bases. Germline CDR1 reads SGHRS; CDR2 reads YFSETQ. V dropped 4 bases and J dropped 0 bases, with 14 bases sitting between them. This CDR3 contains 16 residues. CDR3 residues: CASSLGGTYSGNTIYF. DNA for the CDR3: TGCGCCAGCAGCCTCGGAGGGACATACTCTGGAAACACCATATATTTT.

This rearrangement joins TRBV28 to TRBJ1-2, with D perhaps matching TRBD1 (6 bases). This CDR3 region has 15 residues. The germline gives CDR1 MDHEN, CDR2 SYDVKM. Trimming pared 8 bases from V and 3 bases from J, leaving 19 bases between. The CDR3 sequence: CASFTAGEGYYGYTF. The CDR3, as DNA: TGTGCCAGCTTTACTGCAGGGGAGGGGTACTATGGCTACACCTTC.

The count of this clone is one. The genes are TRBV5-5 and TRBJ2-2; 8 bases match TRBD2. Germline CDR1 is SGHKS and CDR2 is YYEKEE (reference sequence). This CDR3 spans 12 amino acids. The ends lost 6 bases at V and 9 bases at J; junction bases unmatched: 4. The CDR3 loop is CASNRGGRELFF. DNA for the CDR3: TGTGCCAGCAACCGGGGGGGCCGGGAGCTGTTTTTT.

The chain combines TRBV9 with TRBJ1-2; perhaps TRBD1 as D (6 bases). The length of the CDR3 is 19 residues. V shed 3 bases and J shed 2 bases, with 26 bases lying between them. Germline CDR1 is SGDLS and CDR2 is YYNGEE. The chain's CDR3 is CASSARGRGERVSNYGYTF. CDR3 nucleotide sequence: TGTGCCAGCAGCGCCAGGGGCCGGGGGGAAAGGGTGTCCAACTATGGCTACACCTTC.

The chain uses TRBV19 and TRBJ2-1; tentative D call: TRBD2 (5 bases). V was shortened by 11 bases and J by 4 bases, with 21 bases between the two germline ends. Germline V gene sequence: CDR1 LNHDA, CDR2 SQIVND (reference sequence). There are 15 residues in the CDR3. CDR3 sequence (DNA): TGTGCCGGGCAAACCGGGATAGCGAGATACAATGAGCAGTTCTTC. This gives the protein CAGQTGIARYNEQFF. Looking up the rest from reference TRBV19 and TRBJ2-1 gives the full variable domain: DGGITQSPKYLFRKEGQNVTLSCEQNLNHDAMYWYRQDPGQGLRLIYYSQIVNDFQKGDIAEGYSVSREKKESFPLTVTSAQKNPTAFYLCAGQTGIARYNEQFFGPGTRLTVL.

The chain carries TRBV5-1 and TRBJ2-7, with 10 nucleotides matching TRBD2. CDR1 and CDR2 (germline): SGHRS, YFSETQ. V trimming: 0 bases; J trimming: 3 bases; junction bases outside the gene matches: 12. The CDR3 length is 18 residues. Here the CDR3 reads CASSLVSGRRGKDYEQYF. CDR3 nucleotide sequence: TGCGCCAGCAGCTTGGTTAGCGGGAGGAGAGGGAAGGACTACGAGCAGTACTTC.

This clone was found once. This chain joins TRBV6-5 and TRBJ2-2; D is ambiguous. Germline V lookup: CDR1 MNHEY, CDR2 SVGAGI. V gave up 5 bases and J gave up 1 base, with 5 bases separating them. CDR3 length equals 13 residues. The CDR3 region is CASSRVNTGELFF. CDR3 in DNA: TGTGCCAGCAGTCGAGTGAACACCGGGGAGCTGTTTTTT.

The V gene is TRBV28, the J gene TRBJ1-4; weak D call: TRBD1 (5 bases). Germline CDR1 MDHEN, CDR2 SYDVKM. The CDR3 has 15 residues. Trimming cost V 0 bases and J 1 base, with 6 bases left between them. As DNA, the CDR3 is TGTGCCAGCAGTTTATGGGGGGGAACTAATGAAAAACTGTTTTTT. It codes for CASSLWGGTNEKLFF.

The genes are TRBV5-1 and TRBJ1-1, with 7 bases aligning to TRBD1. Germline loops: CDR1 SGHRS, CDR2 YFSETQ. The CDR3 is 16 residues long. V lost 2 bases to trimming and J lost 5 bases; unmatched junction nucleotides: 12. In DNA form, the CDR3 reads TGCGCCAGCAGCTTTGACAGGGCGGTGGCAGGGACTGAAGCTTTCTTT. Residues: CASSFDRAVAGTEAFF. The whole variable domain, filled in from reference TRBV5-1 and TRBJ1-1, reads KAGVTQTPRYLIKTRGQQVTLSCSPISGHRSVSWYQQTPGQGLQFLFEYFSETQRNKGNFPGRFSGRQFSNSRSEMNVSTLELGDSALYLCASSFDRAVAGTEAFFGQGTRLTVV.

This sequence joins TRBV2 and TRBJ2-6; TRBD1 aligns across 9 bases. The length of the CDR3 is 16 residues. The V and J ends lost 5 bases and 2 bases, in that order; junction bases with no gene match: 4. Looked up from germline, CDR1 is SNHLY and CDR2 is FYNNEI. This chain's CDR3 is CASSWTGEAGANVLTF. The CDR3, as DNA: TGTGCCAGCAGTTGGACAGGGGAGGCTGGGGCCAACGTCCTGACTTTC. Supplemented by reference TRBV2 and TRBJ2-6, the full variable domain reads EPEVTQTPSHQVTQMGQEVILRCVPISNHLYFYWYRQILGQKVEFLVSFYNNEISEKSEIFDDQFSVERPDGSNFTLKIRSTKLEDSAMYFCASSWTGEAGANVLTFGAGSRLTVL.

This clone was counted once. The chain couples TRBV6-6 to TRBJ2-7; 10 bases fit TRBD2. CDR3 length equals 15 residues. Germline-derived CDR1 and CDR2 are MNHNY and SVGAGI (reference sequence). V was pared by 5 bases and J by 5 bases, with 9 bases of the junction left unmatched. CDR3 nucleotide sequence: TGTGCCAGCAGTATAGATGGGACTAGCGCCCACGAGCAGTACTTC. This gives the protein CASSIDGTSAHEQYF.